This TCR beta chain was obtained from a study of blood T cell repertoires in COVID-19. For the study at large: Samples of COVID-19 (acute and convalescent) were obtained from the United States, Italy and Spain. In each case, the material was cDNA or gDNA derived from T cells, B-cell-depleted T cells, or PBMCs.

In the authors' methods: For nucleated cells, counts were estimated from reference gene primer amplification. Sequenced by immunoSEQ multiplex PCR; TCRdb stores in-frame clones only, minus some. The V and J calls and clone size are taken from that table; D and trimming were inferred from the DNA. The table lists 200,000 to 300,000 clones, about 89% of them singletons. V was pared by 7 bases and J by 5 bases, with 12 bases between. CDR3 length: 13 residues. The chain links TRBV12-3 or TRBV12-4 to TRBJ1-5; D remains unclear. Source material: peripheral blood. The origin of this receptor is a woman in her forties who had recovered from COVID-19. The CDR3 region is CASTPVGYQPQHF. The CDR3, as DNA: TGTGCCAGCACCCCTGTCGGGTATCAGCCCCAGCATTTT.